This record concerns one TCR beta chain sequence. Its antigen remains unidentified. The time point: blood 4 weeks post-SBRT, at nephrectomy. Noted treatment: 15 Gy SBRT to primary tumor, nephrectomy 4 weeks later. Nephrectomy followed 15 Gy stereotactic body radiation by 4 weeks. The tumor was a clear cell renal cell carcinoma. This sample is drawn from a study of radiation and T cells in renal cell carcinoma. Study outcomes and limitations: In blood, top tumor clones expanded by 2 weeks, shrinking by 4.

Assay: immunoSEQ multiplex PCR; the TCRdb copy retains only in-frame clones and omits some. The sample holds around 99,000 clones, about 79% seen once. Germline loops: CDR1 SQVTM, CDR2 ANQGSEA. The trim removed 5 bases at V and 2 bases at J, leaving 2 bases unmatched. The CDR3 sequence is 13 residues long. The material was blood, obtained from a patient whose treatment included radiotherapy and nephrectomy. The chain recombines TRBV29-1 with TRBJ2-7; 11 bases map to TRBD1. The receptor's source is a man between 60 and 75 years old with renal cell carcinoma. The CDR3 protein is CSVKGQGAYEQYF. As DNA, the CDR3 is TGCAGCGTTAAGGGACAGGGGGCCTACGAGCAGTACTTC.